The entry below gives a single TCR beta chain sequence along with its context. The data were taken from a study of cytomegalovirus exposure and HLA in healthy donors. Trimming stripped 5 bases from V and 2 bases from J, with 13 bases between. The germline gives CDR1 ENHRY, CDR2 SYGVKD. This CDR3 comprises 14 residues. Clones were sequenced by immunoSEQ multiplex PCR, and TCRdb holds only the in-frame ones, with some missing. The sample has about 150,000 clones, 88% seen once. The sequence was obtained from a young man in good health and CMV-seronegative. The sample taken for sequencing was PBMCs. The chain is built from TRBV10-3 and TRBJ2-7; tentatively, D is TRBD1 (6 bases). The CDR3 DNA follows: TGTGCCATCAGTAATCAGACAGGCACCTACGAGCAGTACGTC. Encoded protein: CAISNQTGTYEQYV.